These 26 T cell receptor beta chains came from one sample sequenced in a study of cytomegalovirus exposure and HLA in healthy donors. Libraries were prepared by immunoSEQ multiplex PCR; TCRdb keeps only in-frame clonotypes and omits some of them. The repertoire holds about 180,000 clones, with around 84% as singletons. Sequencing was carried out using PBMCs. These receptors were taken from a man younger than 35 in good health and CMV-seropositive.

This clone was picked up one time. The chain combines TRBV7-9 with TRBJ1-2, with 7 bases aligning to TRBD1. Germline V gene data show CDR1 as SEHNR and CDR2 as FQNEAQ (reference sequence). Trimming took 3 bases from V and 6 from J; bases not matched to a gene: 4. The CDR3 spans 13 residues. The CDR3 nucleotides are TGTGCCAGCAGCTTTAGACAGGGCGATGGCTACACCTTC. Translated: CASSFRQGDGYTF.

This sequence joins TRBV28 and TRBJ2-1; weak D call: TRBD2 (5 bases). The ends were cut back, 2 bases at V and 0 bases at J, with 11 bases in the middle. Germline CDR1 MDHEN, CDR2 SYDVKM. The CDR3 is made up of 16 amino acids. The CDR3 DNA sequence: TGTGCCAGCAGTTTAGAAGCGGCCAGCTCCTACAATGAGCAGTTCTTC. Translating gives CASSLEAASSYNEQFF.

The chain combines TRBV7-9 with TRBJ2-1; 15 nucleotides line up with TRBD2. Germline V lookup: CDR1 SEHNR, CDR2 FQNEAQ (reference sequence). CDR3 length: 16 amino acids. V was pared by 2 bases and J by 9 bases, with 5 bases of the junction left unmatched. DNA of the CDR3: TGTGCCAGCAGCTTAACAGGGACTAGCGGGGGGAGTGAGCAGTTCTTC. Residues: CASSLTGTSGGSEQFF.

CDR3: CASSLGQPYNEQFF. The CDR3 coding sequence is TGCGCCAGCAGCCTGGGACAGCCGTACAATGAGCAGTTCTTC. The chain combines TRBV4-1 with TRBJ2-1; 7 positions agree with TRBD1. The CDR3 extends over 14 amino acids. J was trimmed by 4 bases and V by 4 bases; bases with no gene match: 4. Germline V CDR1 and CDR2: MGHRA, YSYEKL.

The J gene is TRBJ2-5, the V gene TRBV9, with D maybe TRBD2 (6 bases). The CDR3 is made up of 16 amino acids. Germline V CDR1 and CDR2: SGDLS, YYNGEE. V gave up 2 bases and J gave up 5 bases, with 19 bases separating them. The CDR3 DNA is TGTGCCAGCAGCGTGGACCCGGGACTTGGGGGGGAGACCCAGTACTTC. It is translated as CASSVDPGLGGETQYF.

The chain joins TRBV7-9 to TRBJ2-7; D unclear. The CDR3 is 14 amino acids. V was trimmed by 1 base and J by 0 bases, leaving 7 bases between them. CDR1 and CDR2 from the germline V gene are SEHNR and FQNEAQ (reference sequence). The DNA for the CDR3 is TGTGCCAGCAGCTTAGAGGAGATCTCCTACGAGCAGTACTTC. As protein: CASSLEEISYEQYF.

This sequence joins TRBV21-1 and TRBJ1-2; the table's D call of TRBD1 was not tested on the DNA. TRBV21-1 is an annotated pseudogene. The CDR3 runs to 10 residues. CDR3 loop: CASSNNGYTF. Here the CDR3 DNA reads TGTGCCAGCAGCAACAATGGCTACACCTTC.

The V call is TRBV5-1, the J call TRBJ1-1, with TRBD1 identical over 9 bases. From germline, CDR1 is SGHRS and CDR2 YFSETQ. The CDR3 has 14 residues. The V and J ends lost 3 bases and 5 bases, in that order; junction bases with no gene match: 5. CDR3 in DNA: TGCGCCAGCAGCTGGGACAGGGTAGAGACTGAAGCTTTCTTT. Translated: CASSWDRVETEAFF.

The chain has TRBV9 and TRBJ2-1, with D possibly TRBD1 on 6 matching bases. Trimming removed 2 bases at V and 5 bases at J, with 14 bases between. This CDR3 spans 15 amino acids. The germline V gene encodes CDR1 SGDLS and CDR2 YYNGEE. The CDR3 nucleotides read TGTGCCAGCAGCGTCGCCCCTAAGGGGGACAATGAGCAGTTCTTC. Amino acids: CASSVAPKGDNEQFF.

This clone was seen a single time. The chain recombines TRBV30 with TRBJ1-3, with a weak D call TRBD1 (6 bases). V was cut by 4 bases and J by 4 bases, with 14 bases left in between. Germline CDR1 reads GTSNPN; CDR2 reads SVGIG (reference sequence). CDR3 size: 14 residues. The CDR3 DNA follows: TGTGCCTGGAACCGGGACATCCGAGGAAACACCATATATTTT. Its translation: CAWNRDIRGNTIYF.

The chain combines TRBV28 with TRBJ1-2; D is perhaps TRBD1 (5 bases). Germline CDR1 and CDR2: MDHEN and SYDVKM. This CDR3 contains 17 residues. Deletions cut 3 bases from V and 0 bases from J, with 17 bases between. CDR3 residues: CASSFIGGRGPNYGYTF. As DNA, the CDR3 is TGTGCCAGCAGTTTTATCGGGGGGAGGGGACCTAACTATGGCTACACCTTC.

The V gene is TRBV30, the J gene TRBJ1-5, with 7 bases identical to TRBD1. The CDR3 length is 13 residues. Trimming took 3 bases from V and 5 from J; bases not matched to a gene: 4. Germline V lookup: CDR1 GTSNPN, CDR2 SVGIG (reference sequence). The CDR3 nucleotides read TGTGCCTGGAGCCCTGGGACAGATCAGCCCCAGCATTTT. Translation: CAWSPGTDQPQHF.

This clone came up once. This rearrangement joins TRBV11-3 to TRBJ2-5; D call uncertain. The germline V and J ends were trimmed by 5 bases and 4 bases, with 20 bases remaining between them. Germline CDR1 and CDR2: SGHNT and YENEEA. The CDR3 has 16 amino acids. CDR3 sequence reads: CASSPYGGDKGETQYF. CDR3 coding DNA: TGTGCCAGCAGCCCCTACGGTGGAGATAAAGGAGAGACCCAGTACTTC. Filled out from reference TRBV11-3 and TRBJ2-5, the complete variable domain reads EAGVVQSPRYKIIEKKQPVAFWCNPISGHNTLYWYLQNLGQGPELLIRYENEEAVDDSQLPKDRFSAERLKGVDSTLKIQPAELGDSAVYLCASSPYGGDKGETQYFGPGTRLLVL.

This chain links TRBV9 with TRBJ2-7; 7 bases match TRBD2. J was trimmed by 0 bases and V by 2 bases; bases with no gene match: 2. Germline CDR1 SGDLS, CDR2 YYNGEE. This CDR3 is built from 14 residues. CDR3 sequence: CASSVRDYSYEQYF. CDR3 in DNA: TGTGCCAGCAGCGTCCGGGACTACTCCTACGAGCAGTACTTC.

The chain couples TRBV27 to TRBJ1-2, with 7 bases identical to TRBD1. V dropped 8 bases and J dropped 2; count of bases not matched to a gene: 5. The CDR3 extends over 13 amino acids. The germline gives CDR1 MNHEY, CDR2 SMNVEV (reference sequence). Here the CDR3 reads CASGDRENYGYTF. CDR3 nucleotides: TGTGCCAGCGGCGACAGGGAGAACTATGGCTACACCTTC.

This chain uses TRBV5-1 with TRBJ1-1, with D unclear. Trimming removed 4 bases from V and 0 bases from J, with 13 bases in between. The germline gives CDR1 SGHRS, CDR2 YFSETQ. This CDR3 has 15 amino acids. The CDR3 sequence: CASSPEVEMNTEAFF. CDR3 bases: TGCGCCAGCAGCCCTGAGGTGGAAATGAACACTGAAGCTTTCTTT.

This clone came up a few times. CDR3 bases: TGTGCCAGCAGCTTAGGTCTGGGGCAAAGCTATGGCTACACCTTC. Its translation: CASSLGLGQSYGYTF. The V gene is TRBV7-2, the J gene TRBJ1-2, with a weak D call TRBD1 (5 bases). CDR1 is SGHTA, CDR2 FQGNSA, per germline. The CDR3 length is 15 residues. With 1 base removed from V and 4 bases from J, the gap between germline ends came to 13 bases.

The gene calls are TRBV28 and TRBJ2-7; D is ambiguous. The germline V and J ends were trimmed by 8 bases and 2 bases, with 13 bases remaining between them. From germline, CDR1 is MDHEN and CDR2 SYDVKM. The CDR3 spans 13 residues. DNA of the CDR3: TGTGCCAGCCGCGCAGGATATACCTACGAGCAGTACTTC. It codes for CASRAGYTYEQYF.

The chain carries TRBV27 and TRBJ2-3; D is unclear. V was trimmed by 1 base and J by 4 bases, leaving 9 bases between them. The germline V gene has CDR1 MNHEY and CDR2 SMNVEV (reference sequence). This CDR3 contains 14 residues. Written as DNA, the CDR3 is TGTGCCAGCAGTTTATTCACTGCATCAGATACGCAGTATTTT. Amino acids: CASSLFTASDTQYF.

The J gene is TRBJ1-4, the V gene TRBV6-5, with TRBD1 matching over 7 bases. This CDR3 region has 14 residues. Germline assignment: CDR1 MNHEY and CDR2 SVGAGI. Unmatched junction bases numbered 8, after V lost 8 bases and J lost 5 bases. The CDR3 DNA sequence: TGTGCCAGCGCCCGACAGGGCGAAAATGAAAAACTGTTTTTT. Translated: CASARQGENEKLFF.

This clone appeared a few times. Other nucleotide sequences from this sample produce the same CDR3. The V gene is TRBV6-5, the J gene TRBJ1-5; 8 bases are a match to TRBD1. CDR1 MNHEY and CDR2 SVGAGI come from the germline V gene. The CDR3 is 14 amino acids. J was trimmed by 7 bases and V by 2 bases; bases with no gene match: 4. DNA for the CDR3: TGTGCCAGCAGTTACGGTACAGGGGGACAGCCCCAGCATTTT. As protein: CASSYGTGGQPQHF.

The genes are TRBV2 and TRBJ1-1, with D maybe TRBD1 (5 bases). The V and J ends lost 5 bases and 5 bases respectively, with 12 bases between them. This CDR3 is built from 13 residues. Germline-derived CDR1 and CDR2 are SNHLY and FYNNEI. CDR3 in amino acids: CASSQGGKTEAFF. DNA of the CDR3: TGTGCCAGCAGTCAGGGAGGAAAGACTGAAGCTTTCTTT.

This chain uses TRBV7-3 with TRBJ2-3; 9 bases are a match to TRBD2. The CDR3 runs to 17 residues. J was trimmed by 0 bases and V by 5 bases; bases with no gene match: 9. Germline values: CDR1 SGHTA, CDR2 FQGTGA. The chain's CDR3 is CASSPLPSGTSTDTQYF. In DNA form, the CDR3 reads TGTGCCAGCAGCCCCCTCCCTAGCGGGACCAGCACAGATACGCAGTATTTT.

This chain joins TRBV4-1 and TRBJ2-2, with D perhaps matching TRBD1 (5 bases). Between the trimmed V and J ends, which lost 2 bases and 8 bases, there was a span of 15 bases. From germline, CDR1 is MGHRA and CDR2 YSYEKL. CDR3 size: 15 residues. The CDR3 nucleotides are TGCGCCAGCAGCCAAATGGCAGGGATAAATGGGGAGCTGTTTTTT. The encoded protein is CASSQMAGINGELFF.

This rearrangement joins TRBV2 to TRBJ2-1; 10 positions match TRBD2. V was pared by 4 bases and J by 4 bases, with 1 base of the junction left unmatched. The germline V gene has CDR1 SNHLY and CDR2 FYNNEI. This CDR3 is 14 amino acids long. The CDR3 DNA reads TGTGCCAGCAGTGCACTAGCGGGGTACAATGAGCAGTTCTTC. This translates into CASSALAGYNEQFF.

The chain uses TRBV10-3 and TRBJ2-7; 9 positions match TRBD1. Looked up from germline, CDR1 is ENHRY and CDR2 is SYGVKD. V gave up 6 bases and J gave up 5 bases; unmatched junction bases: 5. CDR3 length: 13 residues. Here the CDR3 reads CAIRGTGSHEQYF. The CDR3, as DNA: TGTGCCATCAGGGGGACAGGGAGTCACGAGCAGTACTTC.